These 7 T cell receptor beta chains originate from one sample sequenced in a study of CD8 T cells in ankylosing spondylitis. Findings of the study overall: There was a TCR beta motif, made of eight highly homologous variants, that appeared characteristic of ankylosing spondylitis blood.

Their target antigens are unknown. TCRdb itself ran the 5' RACE reads through MiXCR, one entry per CDR3 protein. Here the sample spans roughly 490,000 distinct CDR3 sequences, 5.3% being singletons. The sequencing sample was made of blood, either unsorted or a sorted T cell fraction (not recorded which). Receptor source: a male donor with ankylosing spondylitis.

This clonotype occurred many times. The chain employs TRBV20-1 and TRBJ2-1; possibly TRBD2 for D (6 bases). The CDR3 runs to 14 residues. The V end lost 6 bases, the J end lost 4 bases, and 16 bases lay between the germline ends. CDR1 is DFQATT, CDR2 SNEGSKA, per germline (reference sequence). The CDR3 bases are TGCAGTGCCATGAGCGGGCCTACGTACAATGAGCAGTTCTTC. Protein: CSAMSGPTYNEQFF.

Many counts were recorded for this clonotype. This chain links TRBV4-2 with TRBJ1-1; possibly TRBD1 for D (5 bases). Germline assignment: CDR1 LGHNA and CDR2 YNFKEQ. The V end was cut by 0 bases, the J end by 1 base, with 21 bases between. The CDR3 extends over 19 amino acids. The CDR3 region is CASSQDTRDLEVKNTEAFF. As DNA, the CDR3 is TGTGCCAGCAGCCAAGATACCCGGGACCTGGAGGTGAAGAACACTGAAGCTTTCTTT.

This clonotype was detected ten times or more. The chain recombines TRBV12-3 or TRBV12-4 with TRBJ1-5; a weak D match, TRBD1 (5 bases). V was cut by 5 bases and J by 3 bases, with 14 bases left in between. The CDR3 contains 15 residues. The chain's CDR3 is CASSPFGGNNQPQHF. CDR3 coding DNA: TGTGCCAGCAGTCCGTTCGGGGGTAACAATCAGCCCCAGCATTTT.

This clonotype was found many times. The chain joins TRBV27 to TRBJ2-1; weak D call: TRBD2 (7 bases). The CDR3 sequence is 16 residues long. CDR1 and CDR2 from the germline V gene are MNHEY and SMNVEV (reference sequence). V shed 6 bases and J shed 0 bases, with 15 bases lying between them. This CDR3 reads CASRLGASGSYNEQFF. In DNA form, the CDR3 reads TGTGCCAGCAGGTTGGGGGCTAGCGGCTCCTACAATGAGCAGTTCTTC.

This chain links TRBV4-3 with TRBJ2-7; 9 bases are a match to TRBD2. This CDR3 region has 19 residues. J gave up 0 bases and V 0 bases, and 12 bases lay outside the gene matches. From germline, CDR1 is LGHNA and CDR2 YSLEER. The CDR3, as DNA: TGCGCCAGCAGCCAAGAAATGGGAGCGGGGGGCTTCAACTCCTACGAGCAGTACTTC. Its protein is CASSQEMGAGGFNSYEQYF.

Many counts were recorded for this clonotype. This rearrangement joins TRBV20-1 to TRBJ2-5, with a possible D match to TRBD2 (6 bases). The V end lost 7 bases, the J end lost 5 bases, and 20 bases lay between the germline ends. The CDR3 contains 14 residues. Per germline, CDR1 DFQATT and CDR2 SNEGSKA (reference sequence). In DNA, the CDR3 is TGCAGTGTTGGGGACTCGGGACCCTCGGAGACCCAGTACTTC. Translated: CSVGDSGPSETQYF.

This clonotype was seen many times. The J gene is TRBJ2-5, the V gene TRBV20-1; no firm D call. V dropped 3 bases and J dropped 5 bases, with 4 bases sitting between them. The germline CDR1 and CDR2 sequences are DFQATT and SNEGSKA (reference sequence). CDR3 length: 10 residues. The CDR3 sequence: CSASAETQYF. The CDR3 DNA sequence: TGCAGTGCTAGCGCTGAGACCCAGTACTTC.